The rows below give T cell receptor beta chains drawn from one sample of a study of T-cell memory formation after mild COVID-19. One entry per CDR3 protein, called by TCRdb with MiXCR from the 5' RACE reads. The sample contains about 140,000 distinct CDR3 sequences, approximately 5.7% of which appear only once. The specimen was PBMCs or a T cell subset sorted from them (not recorded which). The receptors originated from an adult woman who had mild COVID-19 (a few samples of this study predate the infection). Cell type and time point are not known. Both conserved end residues are part of each CDR3. Each record gives: D gene, clone size, J gene, V gene, CDR3 length, CDR3 protein, CDR3 DNA. D genes are given only for firm matches. Clone sizes are given selectively: once, few, many, or a class where the clone is expanded.

d_call: TRBD2
clone_size: few
j_call: TRBJ2-1
v_call: TRBV12-3/TRBV12-4
cdr3_length: 14
cdr3_aa: CASIGSSGGFEQFF
cdr3_nt: TGTGCCAGCATTGGGAGTAGCGGGGGTTTTGAGCAGTTCTTC

d_call: TRBD2
clone_size: .
j_call: TRBJ2-1
v_call: TRBV10-3
cdr3_length: 16
cdr3_aa: CAISANPGGRYNEQFF
cdr3_nt: TGTGCCATCAGCGCTAACCCGGGAGGCCGCTACAATGAGCAGTTCTTC

d_call: .
clone_size: .
j_call: TRBJ1-2
v_call: TRBV27
cdr3_length: 13
cdr3_aa: CASSLDGIYGYTF
cdr3_nt: TGTGCCAGCAGTCTGGACGGGATCTATGGCTACACCTTC

d_call: .
clone_size: few
j_call: TRBJ1-3
v_call: TRBV20-1
cdr3_length: 14
cdr3_aa: CSARRDSSGNTIYF
cdr3_nt: TGCAGTGCTAGACGGGACTCCTCTGGAAACACCATATATTTT

d_call: .
clone_size: .
j_call: TRBJ1-1
v_call: TRBV24-1
cdr3_length: 13
cdr3_aa: CATSERLGTEAFF
cdr3_nt: TGTGCCACCAGTGAACGTTTGGGCACTGAAGCTTTCTTT

d_call: .
clone_size: .
j_call: TRBJ2-1
v_call: TRBV7-8
cdr3_length: 16
cdr3_aa: CASSLVSAGRENEQFF
cdr3_nt: TGTGCCAGCAGCTTAGTATCGGCGGGGCGGGAAAATGAGCAGTTCTTC

d_call: TRBD2
clone_size: .
j_call: TRBJ2-1
v_call: TRBV7-2
cdr3_length: 14
cdr3_aa: CASSLVLAGAEQFF
cdr3_nt: TGTGCCAGCAGCTTGGTACTAGCGGGGGCTGAGCAGTTCTTC

d_call: .
clone_size: .
j_call: TRBJ2-1
v_call: TRBV5-1
cdr3_length: 15
cdr3_aa: CASSLYREAYNEQFF
cdr3_nt: TGCGCCAGCAGCTTGTATAGGGAAGCCTACAATGAGCAGTTCTTC

d_call: .
clone_size: many
j_call: TRBJ1-1
v_call: TRBV12-3/TRBV12-4
cdr3_length: 14
cdr3_aa: CASSLTKGTTEAFF
cdr3_nt: TGTGCCAGCAGTTTAACAAAGGGGACCACTGAAGCTTTCTTT

d_call: .
clone_size: many
j_call: TRBJ2-1
v_call: TRBV6-5
cdr3_length: 14
cdr3_aa: CASSYLNPQYEQFF
cdr3_nt: TGTGCCAGCAGTTACTTAAATCCCCAGTATGAGCAGTTCTTC

d_call: .
clone_size: many
j_call: TRBJ2-2
v_call: TRBV14
cdr3_length: 17
cdr3_aa: CASSPSFWRMNTGELFF
cdr3_nt: TGTGCCAGCAGCCCCTCTTTCTGGCGGATGAACACCGGGGAGCTGTTTTTT

d_call: .
clone_size: many
j_call: TRBJ2-7
v_call: TRBV19
cdr3_length: 14
cdr3_aa: CASSISVGPYEQYF
cdr3_nt: TGTGCCAGTAGTATATCGGTAGGTCCCTACGAGCAGTACTTC

d_call: TRBD1
clone_size: few
j_call: TRBJ1-5
v_call: TRBV7-2
cdr3_length: 17
cdr3_aa: CASSPGTGAYSNQPQHF
cdr3_nt: TGTGCCAGCAGCCCAGGGACAGGGGCTTATAGCAATCAGCCCCAGCATTTT

d_call: .
clone_size: few
j_call: TRBJ2-1
v_call: TRBV6-2/TRBV6-3
cdr3_length: 12
cdr3_aa: CASSPIGVEQFF
cdr3_nt: TGTGCCAGCAGTCCAATAGGGGTTGAGCAGTTCTTC

d_call: .
clone_size: many
j_call: TRBJ1-1
v_call: TRBV27
cdr3_length: 15
cdr3_aa: CASSSWGHQNTEAFF
cdr3_nt: TGTGCCAGCAGTTCTTGGGGGCATCAGAACACTGAAGCTTTCTTT

d_call: .
clone_size: .
j_call: TRBJ2-2
v_call: TRBV12-3/TRBV12-4
cdr3_length: 16
cdr3_aa: CASTFGRLPETGELFF
cdr3_nt: TGTGCCAGCACCTTTGGGCGGCTACCCGAAACCGGGGAGCTGTTTTTT

d_call: .
clone_size: many
j_call: TRBJ2-7
v_call: TRBV5-4
cdr3_length: 13
cdr3_aa: CASSLDGTYEQYF
cdr3_nt: TGTGCCAGCAGCCTCGACGGTACCTACGAGCAGTACTTC

d_call: .
clone_size: few
j_call: TRBJ1-6
v_call: TRBV30
cdr3_length: 13
cdr3_aa: CAWTPNYNSPLHF
cdr3_nt: TGTGCCTGGACCCCGAACTATAATTCACCCCTCCACTTT

d_call: .
clone_size: .
j_call: TRBJ1-2
v_call: TRBV7-9
cdr3_length: 14
cdr3_aa: CASSLPGMNYGYTF
cdr3_nt: TGTGCCAGCAGCTTACCGGGGATGAACTATGGCTACACCTTC

d_call: .
clone_size: many
j_call: TRBJ1-3
v_call: TRBV6-2/TRBV6-3
cdr3_length: 17
cdr3_aa: CASNQRDRIFSGNTIYF
cdr3_nt: TGTGCCAGCAACCAACGGGACCGAATCTTCTCTGGAAACACCATATATTTT

d_call: TRBD1
clone_size: few
j_call: TRBJ1-2
v_call: TRBV6-5
cdr3_length: 15
cdr3_aa: CASSNRDRQYYGYTF
cdr3_nt: TGTGCCAGCAGTAACCGGGACAGACAGTACTATGGCTACACCTTC

d_call: .
clone_size: many
j_call: TRBJ2-3
v_call: TRBV4-2
cdr3_length: 15
cdr3_aa: CASSSRNSGTDTQYF
cdr3_nt: TGTGCCAGCAGCTCACGTAATAGTGGCACAGATACGCAGTATTTT

d_call: .
clone_size: .
j_call: TRBJ1-3
v_call: TRBV14
cdr3_length: 13
cdr3_aa: CASSGLSGNTIYF
cdr3_nt: TGTGCCAGCAGCGGACTCTCTGGAAACACCATATATTTT

d_call: .
clone_size: few
j_call: TRBJ2-5
v_call: TRBV7-2
cdr3_length: 11
cdr3_aa: CASTDLGSQYF
cdr3_nt: TGTGCCAGCACCGACTTGGGGAGCCAGTACTTC

d_call: TRBD1
clone_size: .
j_call: TRBJ1-5
v_call: TRBV19
cdr3_length: 18
cdr3_aa: CASSIWPLPTGGRQPQHF
cdr3_nt: TGTGCCAGTAGTATATGGCCCTTGCCGACAGGGGGTAGGCAGCCCCAGCATTTT

d_call: TRBD1
clone_size: few
j_call: TRBJ1-2
v_call: TRBV9
cdr3_length: 13
cdr3_aa: CASSVDTGGGYTF
cdr3_nt: TGTGCCAGCAGCGTAGATACAGGGGGTGGCTACACCTTC

d_call: TRBD2
clone_size: many
j_call: TRBJ2-7
v_call: TRBV12-3/TRBV12-4
cdr3_length: 15
cdr3_aa: CASSLSGSTSYEQYF
cdr3_nt: TGTGCCAGCAGTTTAAGCGGGAGTACGTCCTACGAGCAGTACTTC